This T cell receptor beta chain was sequenced during a study of blood T cell repertoires in COVID-19. V lost 0 bases and J 5 bases, leaving 7 bases between the germline ends. In germline, CDR1 is LGHDT, CDR2 YNNKEL (reference sequence). The CDR3 sequence is 14 residues long. Per the original methods: Amplification of reference gene primers was used by the study to estimate nucleated cell counts. Clones were read by immunoSEQ multiplex PCR, and TCRdb kept only the in-frame ones, dropping some. That table supplies the V and J calls and clone size; D and trimming were determined from the DNA. The sample yields approximately 210,000 clones, about nine tenths seen once.

V gene TRBV3-1 (or the pseudogene TRBV3-2) combines with J gene TRBJ2-2, with D perhaps matching TRBD2 (5 bases). The material sequenced was peripheral blood. This TCR came from a man between 65 and 85 years old with acute or convalescent COVID-19. This CDR3 reads CASSQDGGTGELFF. For the CDR3, the DNA is TGTGCCAGCAGCCAAGACGGAGGAACCGGGGAGCTGTTTTTT.